These T cell receptor beta chains were read from a single sample in a study of T cells in tumors after PD-1 blockade. Assay: immunoSEQ multiplex PCR; the TCRdb copy retains only in-frame clones and omits some. The top ten hold 4% to 4.5% of the sample, which has 45,000 to 60,000 clones, 81% seen once. The sequences come from PBMCs, collected before anti-PD-1 treatment. The receptor set was obtained from a human donor with basal cell carcinoma. Each CDR3 is given with its conserved first and last residue. The order of the fields is clone size, D gene, J gene, V gene, CDR3 length, CDR3 protein, CDR3 DNA. D genes are given only for firm matches. Clone size is given for some rows only: seen once, a few or many times, or a class if the clone is expanded.

NA NA TRBJ2-3 TRBV5-1 15 CASSLQGARTDTQYF TGCGCCAGCAGCTTGCAAGGGGCACGCACAGATACGCAGTATTTT
NA TRBD2 TRBJ2-3 TRBV18 16 CASSPSLAGYTDTQYF TGTGCCAGCTCACCCTCACTAGCGGGGTACACAGATACGCAGTATTTT
NA TRBD2 TRBJ2-5 TRBV18 16 CASSLYSGALQETQYF TGTGCCAGCTCACTCTATAGCGGGGCCCTCCAAGAGACCCAGTACTTC
NA NA TRBJ1-3 TRBV7-9 15 CASSPKRQEANTIYF TGTGCCAGCAGCCCCAAAAGACAGGAGGCAAACACCATATATTTT
NA TRBD1 TRBJ1-5 TRBV27 15 CASSLQGGNNQPQHF TGTGCCAGCAGTTTACAGGGGGGGAACAATCAGCCCCAGCATTTT
NA TRBD1 TRBJ2-7 TRBV6-6 15 CASSYSNRGPYEQYF TGTGCCAGCAGTTACTCGAACAGGGGGCCCTACGAGCAGTACTTC
NA NA TRBJ1-1 TRBV5-1 15 CASSRDEPGNTEAFF TGCGCCAGCAGCAGGGACGAACCCGGGAACACTGAAGCTTTCTTT
NA NA TRBJ2-7 TRBV4-1 14 CASSQELAWYEQYF TGCGCCAGCAGCCAAGAACTAGCTTGGTACGAGCAGTACTTC
NA NA TRBJ1-1 TRBV10-1 15 CASSEFRQVNTEAFF TGCGCCAGCAGTGAGTTTAGACAGGTGAACACTGAAGCTTTCTTT
once TRBD1 TRBJ1-1 TRBV12-3/TRBV12-4 13 CASTWTGVTEAFF TGTGCCAGCACCTGGACAGGGGTGACTGAAGCTTTCTTT
NA TRBD2 TRBJ2-2 TRBV25-1 15 CASREAGGLPGELFF TGTGCCAGCAGAGAAGCGGGGGGGCTCCCCGGGGAGCTGTTTTTT
once TRBD2 TRBJ2-7 TRBV6-2/TRBV6-3 17 CASSPGLAGGPSYEQYF TGTGCCAGCAGCCCTGGACTAGCGGGGGGACCCTCCTACGAGCAGTACTTC
NA TRBD1 TRBJ2-7 TRBV4-1 15 CASSQDPGGVYEQYF TGCGCCAGCAGCCAAGACCCAGGGGGCGTATACGAGCAGTACTTC
NA NA TRBJ1-1 TRBV30 12 CAHRGGQHEAFF TGTGCCCACCGGGGAGGACAACATGAAGCTTTCTTT
NA TRBD1 TRBJ2-5 TRBV14 15 CASSHPTGRRKTQYF TGTGCCAGCAGCCACCCGACAGGGAGAAGGAAGACCCAGTACTTC
once NA TRBJ2-4 TRBV7-2 14 CASSPRVAKNIQYF TGTGCCAGCAGCCCCAGGGTAGCCAAAAACATTCAGTACTTC
few NA TRBJ2-1 TRBV6-4 15 CASSGSGDSYNEQFF TGTGCCAGCAGCGGTTCGGGGGACTCCTACAATGAGCAGTTCTTC
few TRBD1 TRBJ1-6 TRBV5-1 15 CASSFRQGGNSPLHF TGCGCCAGCAGCTTTCGACAGGGTGGAAATTCACCCCTCCACTTT
NA TRBD1 TRBJ1-2 TRBV7-9 14 CASSMDRAAYGYTF TGTGCCAGCAGCATGGACAGGGCCGCCTATGGCTACACCTTC
few NA TRBJ1-6 TRBV18 16 CASSPPGSSYNSPLHF TGTGCCAGCTCACCACCGGGTAGCTCCTATAATTCACCCCTCCACTTT
few TRBD1 TRBJ2-1 TRBV18 16 CASSGDTGGVHNEQFF TGTGCCAGCTCAGGCGACACAGGGGGAGTTCACAATGAGCAGTTCTTC
NA NA TRBJ2-2 TRBV10-3 12 CAISRGAGELFF TGTGCCATCAGTAGGGGGGCCGGGGAGCTGTTTTTT
NA NA TRBJ2-6 TRBV2 14 CASGGIVGANVLTF TGTGCCAGCGGGGGGATAGTTGGGGCCAACGTCCTGACTTTC
NA NA TRBJ2-1 TRBV19 14 CASSIDGSYNEQFF TGTGCCAGTAGTATCGATGGCTCCTACAATGAGCAGTTCTTC
once NA TRBJ2-2 TRBV7-8 17 CASSLEVRRSYEGELFF TGTGCCAGCAGCTTAGAGGTTAGACGGTCCTACGAAGGGGAGCTGTTTTTT
once NA TRBJ1-6 TRBV28 17 CASESRTGTLPDSPLHF TGTGCCAGTGAGAGCAGAACAGGCACCCTCCCCGATTCACCCCTCCACTTT
NA TRBD2 TRBJ2-1 TRBV2 16 CASSDSLAGGYNEQFF TGTGCCAGCAGTGACAGCCTAGCGGGGGGCTACAATGAGCAGTTCTTC
once NA TRBJ2-3 TRBV12-3/TRBV12-4 13 CASSFESTDTQYF TGTGCCAGCAGTTTCGAAAGCACAGATACGCAGTATTTT
NA NA TRBJ1-1 TRBV11-1 15 CASSLVAGWNTEAFF TGTGCCAGCAGCTTAGTTGCAGGATGGAACACTGAAGCTTTCTTT
NA NA TRBJ2-7 TRBV2 14 CASRATGAPYEQYF TGTGCCAGCAGAGCTACAGGAGCTCCCTACGAGCAGTACTTC
once TRBD1 TRBJ1-6 TRBV5-1 15 CASSGGQGANSPLHF TGCGCCAGCAGCGGGGGACAGGGGGCAAATTCACCCCTCCACTTT
NA NA TRBJ2-7 TRBV20-1 11 CSALGSYEQYF TGCAGTGCCCTTGGTTCCTACGAGCAGTACTTC
NA NA TRBJ1-4 TRBV5-1 14 CASSLDSSYEKLFF TGCGCCAGCAGCTTGGACAGCTCTTATGAAAAACTGTTTTTT
NA NA TRBJ2-3 TRBV30 14 CAWSVIGSTDTQYF TGTGCCTGGAGTGTTATTGGTAGCACAGATACGCAGTATTTT
NA TRBD2 TRBJ2-3 TRBV24-1 17 CATSDPWTSGSTDTQYF TGTGCCACCAGTGATCCGTGGACTAGCGGGAGCACAGATACGCAGTATTTT
NA NA TRBJ2-1 TRBV5-6 11 CASSLGREQFF TGTGCCAGCAGCTTGGGGAGGGAGCAGTTCTTC
NA TRBD2 TRBJ2-3 TRBV6-1 15 CASSEVAGVTDTQYF TGTGCCAGCAGTGAGGTAGCGGGGGTCACAGATACGCAGTATTTT
NA TRBD1 TRBJ2-4 TRBV7-2 16 CASSLAGNRGIDIQYF TGTGCCAGCAGCTTAGCGGGGAACAGGGGTATAGACATTCAGTACTTC
NA TRBD1 TRBJ1-2 TRBV28 13 CASSATGSGGYTF TGTGCCAGCAGTGCGACAGGGTCGGGGGGCTACACCTTC
NA TRBD2 TRBJ2-1 TRBV3-1/TRBV3-2 16 CASSQAGLAGNNEQFF TGTGCCAGCAGCCAAGCCGGACTAGCGGGGAACAATGAGCAGTTCTTC
NA NA TRBJ1-6 TRBV7-9 15 CASSSGWVSNSPLHF TGTGCCAGCAGCTCCGGTTGGGTGTCTAATTCACCCCTCCACTTT
once NA TRBJ1-2 TRBV10-3 16 CAMTDDDSPSFGGYTF TGTGCCATGACCGATGACGACAGCCCAAGCTTTGGTGGCTACACCTTC
NA NA TRBJ2-4 TRBV7-9 18 CASGTRTITFLAKNIQYF TGTGCCAGCGGCACCCGGACCATTACATTCCTAGCCAAAAACATTCAGTACTTC
NA TRBD2 TRBJ2-3 TRBV7-8 12 CASSLSGGTQYF TGTGCCAGCAGCTTGTCGGGGGGTACGCAGTATTTT
once NA TRBJ2-3 TRBV7-2 14 CASSSHQSTDTQYF TGTGCCAGCAGCAGTCACCAGAGCACAGATACGCAGTATTTT
NA NA TRBJ1-1 TRBV18 14 CASSPQLLDTEAFF TGTGCCAGCTCACCACAGTTGTTGGACACTGAAGCTTTCTTT
NA NA TRBJ1-2 TRBV6-5 13 CASSWGHTYGYTF TGTGCCAGCAGTTGGGGGCATACCTATGGCTACACCTTC
NA NA TRBJ1-6 TRBV5-1 18 CASSLAPGFGSYNSPLHF TGCGCCAGCAGCTTGGCCCCTGGGTTCGGCTCCTATAATTCACCCCTCCACTTT
NA NA TRBJ1-3 TRBV5-1 15 CASSLGRNLGDTIYF TGCGCCAGCAGCCTCGGACGGAACCTGGGTGACACCATATATTTT